Listed below are T cell receptor beta chains from one sample, sequenced in a study of CD8 T cells in Susac syndrome. MiXCR, run by TCRdb on the immunoSEQ multiplex PCR reads, gives a single entry per CDR3 protein. This table holds 200,000 or so distinct CDR3 sequences, nearly 97% found once. The sequenced material came from CD4+ T cells from PBMCs. Source of these receptors: a human donor with Susac syndrome. The CDR3 runs from the conserved cysteine through the conserved F or W. A D gene is named only where the DNA matches it firmly. Clone size is shown for a subset of rows, as once, few, many or a class of expanded clone.

D,size,J,V,DNA,CDR3
TRBD1,NA,TRBJ2-1,TRBV20-1,TGCAGTGCTGTAACAGGGGGCCCCTCCAACTACAATGAGCAGTTCTTC,CSAVTGGPSNYNEQFF
NA,NA,TRBJ2-1,TRBV5-1,TGCGCCAGCAGCCCCGTAACGGGGGCCTACAATGAGCAGTTCTTC,CASSPVTGAYNEQFF
NA,once,TRBJ2-7,TRBV6-6,TGTGCCAGCAGTCCAACCCGGACAGCCTACGAGCAGTACTTC,CASSPTRTAYEQYF
NA,NA,TRBJ1-1,TRBV19,TGTGCCAGTAGTCGCACGACAGGCGCAAACACTGAAGCTTTCTTT,CASSRTTGANTEAFF
NA,NA,TRBJ2-1,TRBV20-1,TGCAGTGCCCCCCGAGTCGGCCCTGGGGGCAATGAGCAGTTCTTC,CSAPRVGPGGNEQFF
TRBD1,NA,TRBJ2-7,TRBV5-1,TGCGCCAGCAGCTCGACGGACAGGGTAGGCTCCTACGAGCAGTACTTC,CASSSTDRVGSYEQYF
NA,NA,TRBJ2-3,TRBV4-3,TGCGCCAGCAGCCAAGGTTTCAGTTCTAGCACAGATACGCAGTATTTT,CASSQGFSSSTDTQYF
TRBD2,NA,TRBJ2-1,TRBV12-3/TRBV12-4,TGTGCCAGCAGTGCCCGGGGGGGGCAGTTCTTC,CASSARGGQFF
NA,NA,TRBJ2-2,TRBV9,TGTGCCAGCAGCTTCACAGCAGGTCTTAACACCGGGGAGCTGTTTTTT,CASSFTAGLNTGELFF
TRBD1,NA,TRBJ1-1,TRBV20-1,TGCAGTGCTAGAGTCGCTCCCGGGACAGGTTCTTTAGGAGCTTTCTTT,CSARVAPGTGSLGAFF
NA,NA,TRBJ1-1,TRBV5-1,TGCGCCAGCAGCGGGAGGTTCACTGAAGCTTTCTTT,CASSGRFTEAFF
NA,NA,TRBJ1-3,TRBV7-9,TGTGCCAGCAGCTTAGAACAGAGCTCTGGAAACACCATATATTTT,CASSLEQSSGNTIYF
NA,NA,TRBJ1-4,TRBV29-1,TGCAGCGTTGAAAAGGGGCATGAAAAACTGTTTTTT,CSVEKGHEKLFF
TRBD2,NA,TRBJ2-5,TRBV4-2,TGTGCCAGCAGCCAAGTTGGGGGAGGGCAAGAGACCCAGTACTTC,CASSQVGGGQETQYF
NA,NA,TRBJ2-7,TRBV20-1,TGCAGTGCTAGAGATCCGAAGAGCTCCTACGAGCAGTACTTC,CSARDPKSSYEQYF
NA,NA,TRBJ2-1,TRBV19,TGTGCCAGTAGTACCGTGGACGGAAGCTCCTACAATGAGCAGTTCTTC,CASSTVDGSSYNEQFF
NA,NA,TRBJ2-2,TRBV25-1,TGTGCCAGCAGGCCCCCCTGGGGTCAAGGGGAGCTGTTTTTT,CASRPPWGQGELFF
TRBD2,NA,TRBJ2-7,TRBV19,TGTGCCAGTAGTGGACTAGCGGGGAACTACGAGCAGTACTTC,CASSGLAGNYEQYF
TRBD2,NA,TRBJ2-5,TRBV7-6,TGTGCCAGCAGCCCCGGGACTAGCGGGAAGGGGTACGCACAGACCCAGTACTTC,CASSPGTSGKGYAQTQYF
NA,NA,TRBJ2-6,TRBV6-1,TGTGCCAGCAGTAGGATGACAGGACCCTCTGGGGCCAACGTCCTGACTTTC,CASSRMTGPSGANVLTF
NA,NA,TRBJ2-5,TRBV7-3,TGTGCCAGCAGCTTAGGAAGGGGAGGACAAGAGACCCAGTACTTC,CASSLGRGGQETQYF
TRBD1,NA,TRBJ1-5,TRBV27,TGTGCCAGCCGACCGGGACAGTACAATCAGCCCCAGCATTTT,CASRPGQYNQPQHF
NA,NA,TRBJ2-1,TRBV19,TGTGCCAGTAGCCCAGATAAATGGTCCTTTAATGAGCAGTTCTTC,CASSPDKWSFNEQFF
NA,once,TRBJ1-2,TRBV6-6,TGTGCCAGCAGTTATTTTCAGAACTATGGCTACACCTTC,CASSYFQNYGYTF
NA,NA,TRBJ1-2,TRBV29-1,TGCAGCGGGCTCTTCAGCTATGGCTACACCTTC,CSGLFSYGYTF
TRBD1,NA,TRBJ1-1,TRBV12-3/TRBV12-4,TGTGCCAGCAGACCGAGCACAGGGGGTGAAGCTTTCTTT,CASRPSTGGEAFF
NA,NA,TRBJ2-1,TRBV20-1,TGCAGTGCTCCGAGGGGTTCCTCCTACAATGAGCAGTTCTTC,CSAPRGSSYNEQFF
TRBD1,NA,TRBJ1-5,TRBV4-1,TGCGCCAGCAGCCAAACCGGGACAGGGGGTGATCAGCCCCAGCATTTT,CASSQTGTGGDQPQHF
TRBD1,NA,TRBJ2-1,TRBV29-1,TGCAGCGCGAGAGGGGGCAATATCGATGAGCAGTTCTTC,CSARGGNIDEQFF
NA,NA,TRBJ2-2,TRBV4-2,TGTGCCAGCAGCCAGGGGGCCGTCACCGGGGAGCTGTTTTTT,CASSQGAVTGELFF
NA,NA,TRBJ2-2,TRBV20-1,TGCAGTGCTTTACGACGAGCGGGGAACACCGGGGAGCTGTTTTTT,CSALRRAGNTGELFF
NA,NA,TRBJ2-1,TRBV5-1,TGCGCCAGCAGCTTTGGGCGGGGTGTCTTGGATGAGCAGTTCTTC,CASSFGRGVLDEQFF
NA,NA,TRBJ1-5,TRBV13,TGTGCCAGCAGCTTAGGCGGCAGTCATCAGCCCCAGCATTTT,CASSLGGSHQPQHF
TRBD1,NA,TRBJ1-1,TRBV29-1,TGCAGCGTTGACCGTCCCGGGACAGGGTCGAGGGAAGCTTTCTTT,CSVDRPGTGSREAFF
NA,NA,TRBJ2-1,TRBV5-1,TGCGCCAGCAGCTTTGAGTTGTCAATCCTCAATGAGCAGTTCTTC,CASSFELSILNEQFF
TRBD2,NA,TRBJ2-3,TRBV5-4,TGTGCCAGCAGTTCACCCCCTAGCGGGGGTGCAGATACGCAGTATTTT,CASSSPPSGGADTQYF